The present T cell receptor beta chain was sequenced within a study of T cells in Graves' hyperthyroidism and ophthalmopathy. Absent ophthalmopathy progression within 18 months defined stable Graves' hyperthyroidism. Each patient was aged 18 to 65 and had newly diagnosed hyperthyroidism of under 2 months' duration. The authors obtained PBMCs from over 8.5 ml of fresh peripheral blood. In the case of this clonotype: Antigen unknown.

Overall study findings and caveats: Among clonotypes expanded in thyroid above 0.001, most were also found in blood.

The source material, RNA transcripts, was used to amplify TCR beta CDR3 regions. HTBI primers were used for first-round RT-PCR of the TCR CDR3. TCRdb itself ran the multiplex PCR reads through MiXCR, one entry per CDR3 protein. The sample gives approximately 320,000 distinct CDR3 sequences, 15% to 20% of which show up once; roughly 31% is in the top ten. This sequence was found in a man younger than 40 with Graves' hyperthyroidism. Sequencing used blood.

The CDR3 bases are TGCAGCGTTGTGGCGGACGACGCACCAACTAATGAAAAACTGTTTTTT. Protein: CSVVADDAPTNEKLFF. The chain combines TRBV29-1 with TRBJ1-4; D not resolved. This CDR3 comprises 16 residues. The V end was cut by 4 bases, the J end by 0 bases, with 15 bases between. Germline assignment: CDR1 SQVTM and CDR2 ANQGSEA.